A selection of T cell receptor beta chains follows, all from one sample in a study of T cells in Graves' hyperthyroidism and ophthalmopathy. TCRdb reprocessed the multiplex PCR reads with MiXCR, giving one entry per CDR3 protein. The sample lists about 410,000 distinct CDR3 sequences, approximately 14% occurring once. Material: blood. The receptors stem from a woman younger than 45 with Graves' ophthalmopathy. CDR3s include the opening cysteine and the closing phenylalanine or tryptophan. A D gene is named only where the DNA matches it firmly. Size is omitted from some rows. Given values are once, few, many or a class for expanded clones.

V,size,D,J,DNA,CDR3
TRBV6-1,.,TRBD1,TRBJ1-2,TGTGCCAGCAGTGAAGCGACAGGGGGCATCTATGGCTACACCTTC,CASSEATGGIYGYTF
TRBV20-1,.,TRBD1,TRBJ2-2,TGCAGTGCTAGTTCGACCCAACAAACAGGGGGCACCGGGGAGCTGTTTTTT,CSASSTQQTGGTGELFF
TRBV10-3,many,TRBD2,TRBJ2-5,TGTGCCATCAGTGGCGGGGGACCCAGCGGTGGCGAGACCCAGTACTTC,CAISGGGPSGGETQYF
TRBV28,many,TRBD2,TRBJ2-7,TGTGCCAGCAGCTCCCGCGGGACTAAAAAAAAAGCCGAGCAGTACTTC,CASSSRGTKKKAEQYF
TRBV28,many,TRBD1,TRBJ1-2,TGTGCCACCCGACAGGGGGATTATGGCTACACCTTC,CATRQGDYGYTF
TRBV18,many,.,TRBJ2-5,TGTGCCAGCTCACCCAATTCCGGGGGGCCCCTCCAAGAGACCCAGTACTTC,CASSPNSGGPLQETQYF
TRBV27,many,.,TRBJ2-1,TGTGCCAGCAGTCCCTCCCCCAATGAGCAGTTCTTC,CASSPSPNEQFF
TRBV9,.,.,TRBJ2-5,TGTGCCAGCAGCTCCCGCGTCTGGGGGTATGAGGAGACCCAGTACTTC,CASSSRVWGYEETQYF
TRBV28,many,.,TRBJ1-4,TGTGCCAGCAGGACGGACGGAAATGAAAAACTGTTTTTT,CASRTDGNEKLFF
TRBV27,many,.,TRBJ2-5,TGTGCCAGCAGTCCCTCGTACCAAGAGACCCAGTACTTC,CASSPSYQETQYF
TRBV9,many,TRBD1,TRBJ1-6,TGTGCCAGCAGCCACGGACAGGGCAAAAGCTCCTATAATTCACCCCTCCACTTT,CASSHGQGKSSYNSPLHF
TRBV20-1,many,TRBD2,TRBJ2-7,TGCAGTGCTAGAGACGGACTAGCGGGCTACTACGAGCAGTACTTC,CSARDGLAGYYEQYF
TRBV2,many,TRBD1,TRBJ1-6,TGTGCCAGCAGAGTACAGGGGGGTAATTCACCCCTCCACTTT,CASRVQGGNSPLHF
TRBV12-3/TRBV12-4,.,TRBD2,TRBJ2-5,TGTGCCAGCAGTCCCGGACTAGCGGGGGGGCGTGGGACCCAGTACTTC,CASSPGLAGGRGTQYF
TRBV5-1,many,.,TRBJ2-5,TGCGCCAGCAGCCTCGGACAGCCCGGAGAGACCCAGTACTTC,CASSLGQPGETQYF
TRBV10-2,.,TRBD2,TRBJ2-7,TGCGCCAGCAAGGGGACTAGCGGGGGCCGAAGCTCCTACGAGCAGTACTTC,CASKGTSGGRSSYEQYF
TRBV11-1,many,.,TRBJ2-1,TGTGCCAGCAGCCAGCCCCAAACAGGGAGCCGAAAAGAGAATGAGCAGTTCTTC,CASSQPQTGSRKENEQFF
TRBV15,many,TRBD2,TRBJ2-7,TGTGCCACCAGCGGAGGACTAGCGGAAACCTACGAGCAGTACTTC,CATSGGLAETYEQYF
TRBV9,many,TRBD2,TRBJ2-1,TGTGCCAGCAGCGTAGGGACTAGCGGGTTCGATGAGCAGTTCTTC,CASSVGTSGFDEQFF
TRBV9,few,TRBD2,TRBJ2-5,TGTGCCAGCAGCGGCGGGCGGGTAGCGGGGATACGGGAGACCCAGTACTTC,CASSGGRVAGIRETQYF
TRBV28,many,.,TRBJ1-6,TGTGCCAGCAGTCCGCCGACAGGCTCGAATTCACCCCTCCACTTT,CASSPPTGSNSPLHF
TRBV5-5,.,.,TRBJ2-7,TGTGCCAGCAGCTCAGGGCCGTTGAGCTCCTACGAGCAGTACTTC,CASSSGPLSSYEQYF
TRBV18,.,.,TRBJ1-1,TGTGCCAGCTCACTGGGACGGGACATGAACACTGAAGCTTTCTTT,CASSLGRDMNTEAFF
TRBV7-9,few,.,TRBJ1-1,TGTGCCAGCAGCTCCCAGGGCGAAGCTTTCTTT,CASSSQGEAFF
TRBV6-2/TRBV6-3,many,.,TRBJ2-1,TGTGCCAGCAGTTATATGGGACCGACCCACTACAATGAGCAGTTCTTC,CASSYMGPTHYNEQFF
TRBV9,few,.,TRBJ1-1,TGTGCCAGCAGCGCTTCAGGAGACAGACATACTGAAGCTTTCTTT,CASSASGDRHTEAFF
TRBV12-3/TRBV12-4,many,.,TRBJ1-5,TGTGCCAGCATTTTAGGGCCACACGGGGTTTATAGCAATCAGCCCCAGCATTTT,CASILGPHGVYSNQPQHF
TRBV28,many,.,TRBJ2-7,TGTGCCAGCAGGCGAGCATTAACCTACGAGCAGTACTTC,CASRRALTYEQYF
TRBV7-8,many,TRBD2,TRBJ2-1,TGTGCCAGCAGCTTAGTACCAGCGGGGGGGTTGAATGAGCAGTTCTTC,CASSLVPAGGLNEQFF
TRBV4-1,few,.,TRBJ1-6,TGCGCCAGCAGCCAATACCAGATAGGGACCTTTGTTAATTCACCCCTCCACTTT,CASSQYQIGTFVNSPLHF
TRBV6-1,.,.,TRBJ2-5,TGTGCCAGCAGTCCGACCCTTGAGGAGACCCAGTACTTC,CASSPTLEETQYF
TRBV10-1,.,.,TRBJ2-3,TGCGCCAGCAGTGAGAAACCTAGCACAGATACGCAGTATTTT,CASSEKPSTDTQYF
TRBV4-2,many,.,TRBJ2-7,TGTGCCAGCAGCCTCTTTCGAGGGAGCTACGAGCAGTACTTC,CASSLFRGSYEQYF
TRBV30,many,TRBD1,TRBJ2-2,TGTGCCTGGAGTGTACCGACAGGGGGTTGGGGGGAGCTGTTTTTT,CAWSVPTGGWGELFF
TRBV29-1,many,.,TRBJ2-7,TGCAGCGTTGCTTCAGGGGTTGGTTCCTACGAGCAGTACTTC,CSVASGVGSYEQYF
TRBV28,many,.,TRBJ1-1,TGTGCCAGCACCCAAGAAACAGGGCTGCGGACTGAAGCTTTCTTT,CASTQETGLRTEAFF
TRBV20-1,many,TRBD1,TRBJ2-4,TGCAGTGCTGTACCCGGGACAGGGGGCAAAAACATTCAGTACTTC,CSAVPGTGGKNIQYF
TRBV7-9,many,.,TRBJ2-1,TGTGCCAGCAGAGGGGGTGGACAGCTTCATGAGCAGTTCTTC,CASRGGGQLHEQFF
TRBV4-1,many,.,TRBJ1-2,TGCGCCAGCAGCCACCATCGAGGGACTAACTATGGCTACACCTTC,CASSHHRGTNYGYTF
TRBV5-4,once,.,TRBJ2-3,TGTGCCAGCAGAGACCCGGGACGGGGCTTGATTCAGACGCAGTATTTT,CASRDPGRGLIQTQYF
TRBV4-1,.,.,TRBJ2-3,TGCGCCAGCAGCCAAGAGTTAGTCCGTCCAGATACGCAGTATTTT,CASSQELVRPDTQYF
TRBV2,many,.,TRBJ1-2,TGTGCCAGCAGTGATCGTAACAATGGCTACACCTTC,CASSDRNNGYTF
TRBV5-1,many,.,TRBJ1-1,TGCGCCAGCAGCTTTCATGAGATCACTGAAGCTTTCTTT,CASSFHEITEAFF
TRBV5-1,many,.,TRBJ2-6,TGCGCCAGCAGCTTGGCTGGGGCCAACGTCCTGACTTTC,CASSLAGANVLTF
TRBV7-9,many,.,TRBJ1-2,TGTGCCAGCAGCGCCGGGACACACTATGGCTACACCTTC,CASSAGTHYGYTF
TRBV20-1,.,.,TRBJ1-2,TGCAGTGCTCGACAGAGCCTCTATGGCTACACCTTC,CSARQSLYGYTF
TRBV7-3,few,TRBD1,TRBJ2-2,TGTGCCAGCAGCCAGGGGGAGTTGGGGGAGCTGTTTTTT,CASSQGELGELFF
TRBV28,many,TRBD1,TRBJ1-2,TGTGCCAGCAGTCTCCGGGGGGACAGGGTTTTCTATGGCTACACCTTC,CASSLRGDRVFYGYTF
TRBV30,many,.,TRBJ2-2,TGTGCCTGGAAGGAAGGGCAGGACACCGGGGAGCTGTTTTTT,CAWKEGQDTGELFF
TRBV2,many,.,TRBJ1-2,TGTGCCAGCATGAGGGTGTGGGGGGACTATGGCTACACCTTC,CASMRVWGDYGYTF
TRBV12-3/TRBV12-4,few,.,TRBJ1-4,TGTGCCAGCCGGGTATACGGCCCGGGGGTGGCTAATGAAAAACTGTTTTTT,CASRVYGPGVANEKLFF
TRBV14,many,TRBD1,TRBJ2-7,TGTGCCAGCAGCCACGGGGACAGTCGTCGAGGATCTCCCTGGCAGTACTTC,CASSHGDSRRGSPWQYF
TRBV5-1,many,TRBD1,TRBJ1-6,TGCGCCAGCAGCCTGGACAGGGCGGATTCACCCCTCCACTTT,CASSLDRADSPLHF